Reported below is one T cell receptor beta chain. Its antigen remains undetermined. No base quality values were provided; no much bigger clone lies one nucleotide off. TCRbeta CDR3 regions were amplified from genomic DNA by means of the immunoSEQ Assay, a bias-controlled multiplex PCR. In the original analysis: Within the assay, amplification of reference gene primers was used to estimate how many nucleated cells each sample contained. To quantify the absolute abundance of each unique TCRbeta CDR3 rearrangement, sequence reads were collapsed and filtered. For each sample, productive Simpson clonality was calculated as the square root of Simpson's diversity index across productive rearrangements. Sourced from immuneACCESS, this table was stored by TCRdb with only in-frame sequences that have V and J called. A share of the clones is absent; for the studies checked, an unresolved V gene accounts for under half, and the remainder has no known explanation. The V and J calls and clone size were taken over from that table, and D and trimming were inferred from the DNA. This sample is represented by fewer than 95,000 clones; roughly 87% of them were singletons. About 16% of the sample is held by the ten biggest clonotypes.

The junction carries 12 bases between V and J, which are trimmed by 2 bases and 8 bases respectively. Taken from the germline V gene, the CDR1 and CDR2 loops are MNHEY and SVGAGI. The CDR3 starts with the cysteine, ends with the phenylalanine, and has 14 residues. Here the CDR3 DNA is all that survives: 42 bases in frame from base 1. This sample is part of a study of blood T cell repertoires in COVID-19 (dated by TCRdb to the early 2020s). Regarding the research as a whole: Samples from collaborators originated in the United States, Italy and Spain and spanned both the acute and convalescent phases of COVID-19. A freely available public database, intended as a resource for researchers studying the immune response to SARS-CoV-2, is where the repertoires were released. Sample metadata almost always included a de-identified subject ID, COVID-19 status, age in years and sex. Subjects who had been exposed to COVID-19, were actively infected with it, or had recovered from it provided the deeply sampled blood TCRbeta repertoires that made up the dataset. The material from the prospective study consisted of cDNA or gDNA derived from T cells, B-cell-depleted T cells, or PBMCs. Where available, HLA class I and class II types were taken from metadata supplied by the sample provider and were not determined by assay-based typing. Samples were obtained from the ongoing ImmuneRACE study (first 160 participants) and from 1,254 subjects provided by 6 global collaborators. Findings and caveats that apply to the study as a whole: The amount of clinical and demographic metadata varied by source and participant and was provided uncurated.

Each collaborating institution followed its own protocols to collect whole blood in K2EDTA tubes. For TCRbeta analysis, collaborators shipped samples in one of three forms: frozen whole blood, isolated PBMCs, or DNA extracted from either of those sample types. The sequenced sample was peripheral blood. This TCR was sampled from a male donor with acute or convalescent COVID-19. The chain is assembled from TRBV6-5 and TRBJ1-4; there is no confident call for the D gene. CDR3 loop: CASSYSGGREKLFF. The sequenced DNA is TGTGCCAGCAGTTACAGCGGCGGCCGGGAAAAACTGTTTTTT.